The sequence of this T cell receptor beta chain was determined in a study of blood T cells in healthy people across ages. The draw of peripheral blood yielded around 10 milliliters from each donor. Total RNA amounts of at least 5.5 micrograms were extracted per sample. A sample-barcoded 5' primer and a J-beta primer mix were used in a second PCR of roughly 6 to 11 cycles. TCRdb itself ran the 5' RACE reads through MiXCR, one entry per CDR3 protein. Among about 800,000 distinct CDR3 sequences, around a quarter were seen once, and the ten largest hold under 4.5%. This sample was shared with a second study, whose subject was T cells of mothers and their children. From that second work: Sequencing got over 8.5 million TCR beta CDR3 reads from each mother and roughly 2.7 million from each child.

The clonotype comes from a boy aged 5-17 years in good health. Sample: blood.

The CDR3 nucleotides read TGCGCCAGCAGCCAAGATTGGGGACAGTACTACGAGCAGTACTTC. It specifies CASSQDWGQYYEQYF. This chain uses TRBV4-1 with TRBJ2-7, with 7 bases fitting TRBD1. Looked up from germline, CDR1 is MGHRA and CDR2 is YSYEKL. The CDR3 is 15 amino acids. Losses at the gene ends were 0 bases for V and 3 bases for J; bases not matched to a gene: 5.